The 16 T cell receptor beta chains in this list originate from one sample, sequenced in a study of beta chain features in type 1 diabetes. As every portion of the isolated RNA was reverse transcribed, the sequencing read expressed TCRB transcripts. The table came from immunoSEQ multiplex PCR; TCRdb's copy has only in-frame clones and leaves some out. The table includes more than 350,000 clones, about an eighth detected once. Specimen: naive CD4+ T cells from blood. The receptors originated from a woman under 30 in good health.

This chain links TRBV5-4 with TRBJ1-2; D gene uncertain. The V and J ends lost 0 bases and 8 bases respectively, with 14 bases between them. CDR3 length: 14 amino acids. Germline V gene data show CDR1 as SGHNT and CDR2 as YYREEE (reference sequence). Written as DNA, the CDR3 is TGTGCCAGCAGCTTGGAATCTTGGAGTGGCGGCTACACCTTC. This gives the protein CASSLESWSGGYTF.

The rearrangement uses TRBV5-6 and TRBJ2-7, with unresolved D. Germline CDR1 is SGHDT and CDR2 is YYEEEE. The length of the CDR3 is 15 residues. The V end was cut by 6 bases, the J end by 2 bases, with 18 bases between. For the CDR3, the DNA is TGTGCCAGCACCCGGGTGGGTGTGTTCGCCTACGAGCAGTACTTC. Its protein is CASTRVGVFAYEQYF. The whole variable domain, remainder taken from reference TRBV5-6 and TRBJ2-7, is DAGVTQSPTHLIKTRGQQVTLRCSPKSGHDTVSWYQQALGQGPQFIFQYYEEEERQRGNFPDRFSGHQFPNYSSELNVNALLLGDSALYLCASTRVGVFAYEQYFGPGTRLTVT.

CDR3 residues: CASSLVGQPEAFF. CDR3 in DNA: TGTGCCAGCAGCTTAGTGGGGCAACCCGAAGCTTTCTTT. The rearrangement joins TRBV7-9 to TRBJ1-1; perhaps TRBD1 as D (5 bases). This CDR3 contains 13 residues. From germline, CDR1 is SEHNR and CDR2 FQNEAQ (reference sequence). Trimming removed 1 base at V and 8 bases at J, with 11 bases between.

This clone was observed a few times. CDR3 sequence: CASTPGPREGDNSPLHF. The CDR3 region has the DNA TGCGCCAGTACGCCGGGACCGAGGGAGGGTGATAATTCACCCCTCCACTTT. The J gene is TRBJ1-6, the V gene TRBV5-1; tentative D call: TRBD1 (5 bases). The CDR3 runs 17 residues. Trimming shortened V by 8 bases and J by 5 bases, and 23 bases separated the two germline ends. The germline CDR1 and CDR2 sequences are SGHRS and YFSETQ.

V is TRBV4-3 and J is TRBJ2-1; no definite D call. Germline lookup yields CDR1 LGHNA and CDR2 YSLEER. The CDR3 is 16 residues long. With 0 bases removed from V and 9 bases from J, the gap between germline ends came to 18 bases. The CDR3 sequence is CASSQDSRWGKGEQFF. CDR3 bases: TGCGCCAGCAGCCAAGACTCCAGGTGGGGAAAGGGTGAGCAGTTCTTC.

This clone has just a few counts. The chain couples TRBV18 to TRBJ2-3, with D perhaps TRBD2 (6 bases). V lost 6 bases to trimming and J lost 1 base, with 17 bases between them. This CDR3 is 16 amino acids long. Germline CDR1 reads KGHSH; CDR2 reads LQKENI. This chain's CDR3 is CASSPQGGPRTDTQYF. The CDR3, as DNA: TGTGCCAGCTCGCCCCAAGGAGGGCCTCGCACAGATACGCAGTATTTT.

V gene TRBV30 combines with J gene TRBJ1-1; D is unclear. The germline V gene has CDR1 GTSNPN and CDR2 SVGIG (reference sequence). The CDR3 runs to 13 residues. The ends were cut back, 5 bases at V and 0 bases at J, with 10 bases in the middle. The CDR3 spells CAWSSLMNTEAFF. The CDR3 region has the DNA TGTGCCTGGTCTTCACTCATGAACACTGAAGCTTTCTTT.

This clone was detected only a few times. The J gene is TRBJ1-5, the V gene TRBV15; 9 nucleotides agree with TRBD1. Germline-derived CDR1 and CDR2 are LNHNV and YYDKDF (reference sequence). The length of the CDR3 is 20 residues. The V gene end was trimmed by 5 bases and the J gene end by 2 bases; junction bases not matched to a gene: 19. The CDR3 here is CATSVHSGTGRLYRNQPQHF. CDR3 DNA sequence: TGTGCCACCAGCGTCCACTCCGGGACAGGGAGGCTGTATCGCAATCAGCCCCAGCATTTT.

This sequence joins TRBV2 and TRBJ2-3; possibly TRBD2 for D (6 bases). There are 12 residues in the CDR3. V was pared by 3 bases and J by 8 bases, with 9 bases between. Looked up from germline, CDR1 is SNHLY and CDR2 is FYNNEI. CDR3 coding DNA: TGTGCCAGCAGTGAGCGGGGACCTACGCAGTATTTT. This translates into CASSERGPTQYF.

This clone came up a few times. CDR3: CASSDNQETQYF. Written as DNA, the CDR3 is TGCGCCAGCAGCGACAATCAAGAGACCCAGTACTTC. The V gene is TRBV5-1, the J gene TRBJ2-5; no reliable D call. This CDR3 has 12 residues. The germline gives CDR1 SGHRS, CDR2 YFSETQ. Trimming left V 4 bases short and J 2 bases short, with 6 bases between.

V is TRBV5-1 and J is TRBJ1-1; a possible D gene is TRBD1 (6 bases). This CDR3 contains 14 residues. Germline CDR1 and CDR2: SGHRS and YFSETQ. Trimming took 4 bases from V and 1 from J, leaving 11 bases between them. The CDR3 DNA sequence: TGCGCCAGCAGCCCAACGACAGGGAACACTGAAGCTTTCTTT. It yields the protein CASSPTTGNTEAFF.

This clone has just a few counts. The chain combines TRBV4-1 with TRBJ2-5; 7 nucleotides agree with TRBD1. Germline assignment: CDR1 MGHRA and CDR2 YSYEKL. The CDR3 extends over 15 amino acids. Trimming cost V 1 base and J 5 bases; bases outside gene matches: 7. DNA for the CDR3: TGCGCCAGCAGCCAAGGGACAGGCGGTCCGGAGACCCAGTACTTC. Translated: CASSQGTGGPETQYF.

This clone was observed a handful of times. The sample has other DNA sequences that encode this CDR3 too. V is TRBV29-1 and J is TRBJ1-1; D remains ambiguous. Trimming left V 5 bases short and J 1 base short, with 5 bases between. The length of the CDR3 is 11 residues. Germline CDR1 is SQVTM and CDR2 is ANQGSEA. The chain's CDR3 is CSVLPNTEAFF. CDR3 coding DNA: TGCAGCGTTTTACCGAACACTGAAGCTTTCTTT.

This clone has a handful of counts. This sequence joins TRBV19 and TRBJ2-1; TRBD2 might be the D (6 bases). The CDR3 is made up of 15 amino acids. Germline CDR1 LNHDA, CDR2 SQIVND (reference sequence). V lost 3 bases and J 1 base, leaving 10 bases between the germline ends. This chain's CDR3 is CASSIKTSSYNEQFF. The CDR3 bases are TGTGCCAGTAGTATTAAGACTAGTTCCTACAATGAGCAGTTCTTC. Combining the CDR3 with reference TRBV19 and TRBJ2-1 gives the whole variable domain DGGITQSPKYLFRKEGQNVTLSCEQNLNHDAMYWYRQDPGQGLRLIYYSQIVNDFQKGDIAEGYSVSREKKESFPLTVTSAQKNPTAFYLCASSIKTSSYNEQFFGPGTRLTVL.

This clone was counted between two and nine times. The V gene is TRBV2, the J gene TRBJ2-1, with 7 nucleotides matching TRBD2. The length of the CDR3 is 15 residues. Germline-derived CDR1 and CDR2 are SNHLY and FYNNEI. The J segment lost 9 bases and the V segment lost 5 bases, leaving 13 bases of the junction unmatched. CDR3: CASSPSGRSEGEQFF. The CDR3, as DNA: TGTGCCAGCAGTCCTAGCGGTCGGAGTGAGGGTGAGCAGTTCTTC.

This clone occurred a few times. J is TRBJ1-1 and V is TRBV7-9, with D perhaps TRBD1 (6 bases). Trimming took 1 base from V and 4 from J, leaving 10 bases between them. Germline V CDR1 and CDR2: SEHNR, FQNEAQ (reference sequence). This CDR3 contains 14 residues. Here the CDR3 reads CASSLGRGVTEAFF. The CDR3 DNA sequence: TGTGCCAGCAGCTTAGGCAGGGGTGTCACTGAAGCTTTCTTT.